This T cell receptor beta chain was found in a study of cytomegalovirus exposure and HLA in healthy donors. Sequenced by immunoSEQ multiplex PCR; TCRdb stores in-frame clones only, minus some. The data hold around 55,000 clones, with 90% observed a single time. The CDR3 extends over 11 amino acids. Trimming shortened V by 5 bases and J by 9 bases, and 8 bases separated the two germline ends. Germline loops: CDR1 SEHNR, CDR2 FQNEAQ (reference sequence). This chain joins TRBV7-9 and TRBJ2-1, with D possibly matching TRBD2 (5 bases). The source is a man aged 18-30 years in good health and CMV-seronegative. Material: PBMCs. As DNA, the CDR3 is TGTGCCAGCAGCCCGGGAACTGAGCAGTTCTTC. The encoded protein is CASSPGTEQFF.